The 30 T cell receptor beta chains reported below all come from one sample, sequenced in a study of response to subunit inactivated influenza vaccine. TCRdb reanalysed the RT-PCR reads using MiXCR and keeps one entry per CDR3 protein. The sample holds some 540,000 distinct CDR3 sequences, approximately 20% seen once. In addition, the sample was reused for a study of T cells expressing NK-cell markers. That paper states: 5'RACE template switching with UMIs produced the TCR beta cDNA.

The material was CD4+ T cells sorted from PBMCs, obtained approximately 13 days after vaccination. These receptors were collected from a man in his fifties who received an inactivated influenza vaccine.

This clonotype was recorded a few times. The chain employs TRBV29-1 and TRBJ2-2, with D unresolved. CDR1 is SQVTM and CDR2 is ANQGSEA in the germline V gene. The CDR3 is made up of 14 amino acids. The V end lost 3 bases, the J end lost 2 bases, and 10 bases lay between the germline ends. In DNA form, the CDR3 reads TGCAGCGTTGAGATCCCCGGAAACACCGGGGAGCTGTTTTTT. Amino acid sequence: CSVEIPGNTGELFF.

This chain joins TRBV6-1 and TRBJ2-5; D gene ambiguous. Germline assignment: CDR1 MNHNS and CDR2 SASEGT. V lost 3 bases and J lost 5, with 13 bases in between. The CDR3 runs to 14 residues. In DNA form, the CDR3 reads TGTGCCAGCAGTGACCAGATAGACCGGGAGACCCAGTACTTC. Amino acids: CASSDQIDRETQYF.

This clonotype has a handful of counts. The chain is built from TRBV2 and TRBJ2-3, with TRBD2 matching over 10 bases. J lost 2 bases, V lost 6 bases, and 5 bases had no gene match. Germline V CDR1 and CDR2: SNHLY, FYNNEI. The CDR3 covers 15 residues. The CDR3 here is CASRLAGLYTDTQYF. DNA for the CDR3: TGTGCCAGCAGACTAGCGGGGTTGTACACAGATACGCAGTATTTT. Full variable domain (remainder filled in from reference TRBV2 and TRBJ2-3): EPEVTQTPSHQVTQMGQEVILRCVPISNHLYFYWYRQILGQKVEFLVSFYNNEISEKSEIFDDQFSVERPDGSNFTLKIRSTKLEDSAMYFCASRLAGLYTDTQYFGPGTRLTVL.

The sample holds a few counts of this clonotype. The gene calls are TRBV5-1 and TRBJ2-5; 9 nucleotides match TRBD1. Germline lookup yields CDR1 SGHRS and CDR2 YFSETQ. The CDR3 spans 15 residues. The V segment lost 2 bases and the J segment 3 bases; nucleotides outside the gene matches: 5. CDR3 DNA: TGCGCCAGCAGCTTACCGGGACAGGGAGAAGAGACCCAGTACTTC. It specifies CASSLPGQGEETQYF.

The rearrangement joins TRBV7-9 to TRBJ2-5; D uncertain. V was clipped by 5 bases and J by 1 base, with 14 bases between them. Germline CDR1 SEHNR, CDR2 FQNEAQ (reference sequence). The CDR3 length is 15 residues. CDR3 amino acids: CASSLPTAPQETQYF. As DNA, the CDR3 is TGTGCCAGCAGCCTCCCGACCGCACCCCAAGAGACCCAGTACTTC.

Written as DNA, the CDR3 is TGTGCCAGCAGCTTAGCGAGGACTAGCACCGAGCAGTACTTC. It encodes CASSLARTSTEQYF. This chain joins TRBV7-2 and TRBJ2-7, with 8 nucleotides matching TRBD2. The V and J ends lost 0 bases and 6 bases, in that order; junction bases with no gene match: 4. Germline V lookup: CDR1 SGHTA, CDR2 FQGNSA. The CDR3 is made up of 14 amino acids.

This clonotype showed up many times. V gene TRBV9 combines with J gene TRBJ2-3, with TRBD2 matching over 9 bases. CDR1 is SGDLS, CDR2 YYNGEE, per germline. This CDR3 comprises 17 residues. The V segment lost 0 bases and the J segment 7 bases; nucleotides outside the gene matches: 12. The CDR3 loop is CASSVEGLAGRRNTQYF. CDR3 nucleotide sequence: TGTGCCAGCAGCGTAGAGGGGCTAGCGGGGAGAAGGAATACGCAGTATTTT.

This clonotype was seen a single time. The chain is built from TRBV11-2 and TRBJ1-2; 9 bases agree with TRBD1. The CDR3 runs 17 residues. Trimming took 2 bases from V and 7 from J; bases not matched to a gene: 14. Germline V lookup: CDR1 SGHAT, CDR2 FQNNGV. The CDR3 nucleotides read TGTGCCAGCAGCTTAACAGGGGACAGGGCCGGGAGGGTTGGCTACACCTTC. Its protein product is CASSLTGDRAGRVGYTF. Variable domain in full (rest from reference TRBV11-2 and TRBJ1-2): EAGVAQSPRYKIIEKRQSVAFWCNPISGHATLYWYQQILGQGPKLLIQFQNNGVVDDSQLPKDRFSAERLKGVDSTLKIQPAKLEDSAVYLCASSLTGDRAGRVGYTFGSGTRLTVV.

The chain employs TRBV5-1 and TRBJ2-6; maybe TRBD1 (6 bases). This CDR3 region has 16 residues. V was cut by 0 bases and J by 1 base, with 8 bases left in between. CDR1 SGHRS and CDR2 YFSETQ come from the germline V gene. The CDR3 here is CASSLDQGSGANVLTF. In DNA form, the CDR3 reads TGCGCCAGCAGCTTGGATCAGGGGTCTGGGGCCAACGTCCTGACTTTC.

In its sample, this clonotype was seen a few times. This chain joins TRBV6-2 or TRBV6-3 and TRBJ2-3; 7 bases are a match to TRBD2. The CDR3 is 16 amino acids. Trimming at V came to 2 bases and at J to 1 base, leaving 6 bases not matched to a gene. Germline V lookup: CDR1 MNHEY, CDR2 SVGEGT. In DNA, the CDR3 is TGTGCCAGCAGTTACGATTCCGCGGGGGGCACAGATACGCAGTATTTT. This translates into CASSYDSAGGTDTQYF.

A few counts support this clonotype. As DNA, the CDR3 is TGCAGCGTTGAAGGGACAGGAGTAGGGGAGACCCAGTACTTC. Amino acid sequence: CSVEGTGVGETQYF. The V and J genes are TRBV29-1 and TRBJ2-5; 7 nucleotides agree with TRBD1. Germline values: CDR1 SQVTM, CDR2 ANQGSEA. J was trimmed by 5 bases and V by 1 base; bases with no gene match: 7. The CDR3 is made up of 14 amino acids.

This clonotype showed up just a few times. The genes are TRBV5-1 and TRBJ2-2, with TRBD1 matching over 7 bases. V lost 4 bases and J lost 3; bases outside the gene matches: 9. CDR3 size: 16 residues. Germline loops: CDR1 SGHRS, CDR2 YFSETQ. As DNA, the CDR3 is TGCGCCAGCAGCGACAGGGCTTTCTCTGACACCGGGGAGCTGTTTTTT. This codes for CASSDRAFSDTGELFF.

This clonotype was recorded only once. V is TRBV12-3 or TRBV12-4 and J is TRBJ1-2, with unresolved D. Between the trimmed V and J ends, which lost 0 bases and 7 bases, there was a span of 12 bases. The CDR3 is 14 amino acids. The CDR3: CASSLAGRESGYTF. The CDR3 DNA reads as TGTGCCAGCAGTTTAGCTGGTAGGGAAAGTGGCTACACCTTC.

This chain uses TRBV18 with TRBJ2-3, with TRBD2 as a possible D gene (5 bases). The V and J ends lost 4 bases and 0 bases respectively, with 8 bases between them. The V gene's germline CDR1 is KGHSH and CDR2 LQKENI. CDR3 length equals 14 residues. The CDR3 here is CASSQRQSTDTQYF. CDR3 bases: TGTGCCAGCTCACAGCGGCAGAGCACAGATACGCAGTATTTT.

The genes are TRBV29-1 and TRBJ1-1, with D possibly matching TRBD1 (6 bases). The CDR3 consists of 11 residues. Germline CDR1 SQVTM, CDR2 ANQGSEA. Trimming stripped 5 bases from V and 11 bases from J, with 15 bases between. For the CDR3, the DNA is TGCAGCGTTATGGGGACACAGAGGGCTTTCTTT. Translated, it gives CSVMGTQRAFF.

CDR3 loop: CASSLGPQGAYEQYF. The CDR3 DNA follows: TGTGCCAGCAGCTTAGGTCCGCAGGGGGCCTACGAGCAGTACTTC. The chain has TRBV5-4 and TRBJ2-7; 7 bases match TRBD1. Per germline, CDR1 SGHNT and CDR2 YYREEE (reference sequence). The V segment lost 2 bases and the J segment 2 bases; nucleotides outside the gene matches: 7. The CDR3 consists of 15 residues.

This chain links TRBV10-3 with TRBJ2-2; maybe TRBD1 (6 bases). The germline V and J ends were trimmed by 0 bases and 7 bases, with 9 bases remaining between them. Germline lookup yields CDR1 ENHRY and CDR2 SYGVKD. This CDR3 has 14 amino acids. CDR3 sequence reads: CAISESGDNGELFF. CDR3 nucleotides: TGTGCCATCAGTGAGTCAGGGGACAACGGGGAGCTGTTTTTT.

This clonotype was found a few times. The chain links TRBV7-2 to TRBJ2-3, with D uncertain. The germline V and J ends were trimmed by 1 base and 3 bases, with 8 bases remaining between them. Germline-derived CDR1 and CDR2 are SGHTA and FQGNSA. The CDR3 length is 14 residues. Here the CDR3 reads CASSLGYATDTQYF. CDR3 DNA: TGTGCCAGCAGCTTAGGGTATGCGACAGATACGCAGTATTTT.

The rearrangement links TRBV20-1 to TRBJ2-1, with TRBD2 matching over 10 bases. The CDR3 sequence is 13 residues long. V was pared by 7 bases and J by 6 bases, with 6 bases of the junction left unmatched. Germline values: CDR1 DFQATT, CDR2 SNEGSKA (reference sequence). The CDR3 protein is CSGGTSEPNEQFF. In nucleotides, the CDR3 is TGCAGTGGCGGGACTAGCGAACCCAATGAGCAGTTCTTC.

CDR3 bases: TGTGCCAGCAGTTCCGTTCAACGTACCGGGACAGGGTACATTCAGTACTTC. Amino acid sequence: CASSSVQRTGTGYIQYF. V gene TRBV12-3 or TRBV12-4 combines with J gene TRBJ2-4, with 9 bases that match TRBD1. Trimming at V came to 4 bases and at J to 8 bases, leaving 15 bases not matched to a gene. The CDR3 is made up of 17 amino acids.

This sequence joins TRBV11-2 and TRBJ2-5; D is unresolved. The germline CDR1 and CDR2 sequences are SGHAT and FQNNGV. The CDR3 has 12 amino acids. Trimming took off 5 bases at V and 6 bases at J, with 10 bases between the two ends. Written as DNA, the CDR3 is TGTGCCAGCAGCATGCAAGGGAAGACCCAGTACTTC. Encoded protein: CASSMQGKTQYF.

CDR3 sequence: CASGIGNSPLHF. The DNA of the CDR3 is TGTGCCAGCGGAATAGGGAATTCACCCCTCCACTTT. This chain connects TRBV6-5 to TRBJ1-6; D ambiguous. The germline CDR1 and CDR2 sequences are MNHEY and SVGAGI. Trimming cost V 8 bases and J 7 bases, with 9 bases left between them. The CDR3 length is 12 residues.

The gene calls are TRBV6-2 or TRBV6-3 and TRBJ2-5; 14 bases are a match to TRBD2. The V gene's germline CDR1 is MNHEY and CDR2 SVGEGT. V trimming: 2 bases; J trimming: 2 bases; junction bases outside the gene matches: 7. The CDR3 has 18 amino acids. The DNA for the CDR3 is TGTGCCAGCAGTTACCTCGGGACTAGCGGGAGTGGACAAGAGACCCAGTACTTC. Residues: CASSYLGTSGSGQETQYF.

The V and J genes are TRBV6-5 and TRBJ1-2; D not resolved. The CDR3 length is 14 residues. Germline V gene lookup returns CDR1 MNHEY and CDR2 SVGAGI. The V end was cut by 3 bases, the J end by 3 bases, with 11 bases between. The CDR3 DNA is TGTGCCAGCAGTTATTTTCCCAGAGACTATGGCTACACCTTC. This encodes CASSYFPRDYGYTF.

The CDR3 DNA reads as TGCGCCAGCAGCGTCGGACTAGCGGGAGCCTCAGATACGCAGTATTTT. It codes for CASSVGLAGASDTQYF. This chain joins TRBV4-3 and TRBJ2-3; 13 bases match TRBD2. With 5 bases clipped from V and 4 bases from J, the junction kept 6 bases outside the gene matches. CDR1 LGHNA and CDR2 YSLEER come from the germline V gene. The CDR3 sequence is 16 residues long.

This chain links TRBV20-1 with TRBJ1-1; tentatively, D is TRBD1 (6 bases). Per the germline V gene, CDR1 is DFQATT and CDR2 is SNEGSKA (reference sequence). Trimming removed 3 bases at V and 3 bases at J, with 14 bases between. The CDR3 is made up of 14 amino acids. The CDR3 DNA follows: TGCAGTGCTAGGGCCCCCAGGGGACACACTGAAGCTTTCTTT. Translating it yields CSARAPRGHTEAFF.

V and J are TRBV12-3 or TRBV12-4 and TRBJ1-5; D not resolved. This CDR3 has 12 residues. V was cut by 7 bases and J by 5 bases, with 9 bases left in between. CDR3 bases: TGTGCCAGCATGAAGGGTGATCAGCCCCAGCATTTT. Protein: CASMKGDQPQHF.

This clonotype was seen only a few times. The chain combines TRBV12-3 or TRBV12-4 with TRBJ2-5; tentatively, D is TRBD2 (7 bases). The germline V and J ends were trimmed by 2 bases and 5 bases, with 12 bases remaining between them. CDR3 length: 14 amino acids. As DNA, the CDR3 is TGTGCCAGCAGTTTATTGGGGGGGCGGGAGACCCAGTACTTC. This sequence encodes CASSLLGGRETQYF.

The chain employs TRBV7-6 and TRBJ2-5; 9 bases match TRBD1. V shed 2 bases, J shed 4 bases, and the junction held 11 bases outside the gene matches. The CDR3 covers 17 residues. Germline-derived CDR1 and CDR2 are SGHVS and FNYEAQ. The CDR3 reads CASSLQTPTGGAETQYF. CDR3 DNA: TGTGCCAGCAGCTTACAAACTCCCACAGGGGGCGCAGAGACCCAGTACTTC.

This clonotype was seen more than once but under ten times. The CDR3 loop reads CASSSTGRYQPQHF. CDR3 coding DNA: TGTGCCAGCAGTTCGACAGGGCGTTATCAGCCCCAGCATTTT. The J gene is TRBJ1-5, the V gene TRBV12-3 or TRBV12-4; 7 positions agree with TRBD1. V dropped 4 bases and J dropped 5; count of bases not matched to a gene: 5. The CDR3 is made up of 14 amino acids.